Below are 18 T cell receptor beta chains sequenced from a single sample in a study of response to subunit inactivated influenza vaccine. TCRdb redid the calling of the RT-PCR reads with MiXCR, one entry per CDR3 protein. The data show around 520,000 distinct CDR3 sequences, 25% seen once. The specimen was CD4+ T cells sorted from PBMCs, collected around 5 days after vaccination. The receptors were gathered from a man over 45 who received an inactivated influenza vaccine.

The chain recombines TRBV20-1 with TRBJ2-1; D is possibly TRBD1 or TRBD2 (5 bases each). The V gene lost 0 bases and the J gene lost 4 bases, with 16 bases spanning the gap. This CDR3 region has 16 residues. CDR1 DFQATT and CDR2 SNEGSKA come from the germline V gene (reference sequence). In DNA form, the CDR3 reads TGCAGTGCTAGAGATACCCGGGGCCGCCCGTACAATGAGCAGTTCTTC. Protein sequence: CSARDTRGRPYNEQFF.

This clonotype was detected only a few times. The V gene is TRBV5-1, the J gene TRBJ1-6; TRBD1 is a possible D gene (6 bases). This CDR3 has 16 amino acids. V was pared by 1 base and J by 8 bases, with 16 bases between. The germline CDR1 and CDR2 sequences are SGHRS and YFSETQ. The CDR3 loop reads CASSLSGQRDHSPLHF. In DNA form, the CDR3 reads TGCGCCAGCAGCTTGAGTGGACAGAGGGATCATTCACCCCTCCACTTT.

A few counts support this clonotype. The chain uses TRBV4-3 and TRBJ2-1; D uncertain. The V gene's germline CDR1 is LGHNA and CDR2 YSLEER. Trimming took 0 bases from V and 7 from J, leaving 10 bases between them. The CDR3 has 14 amino acids. CDR3 sequence (DNA): TGCGCCAGCAGCCAAGACCGCCGTTTGAATGAGCAGTTCTTC. Its translation is CASSQDRRLNEQFF.

The rearrangement uses TRBV7-2 and TRBJ2-1; 11 bases fit TRBD2. The J segment lost 7 bases and the V segment lost 8 bases, leaving 10 bases of the junction unmatched. Germline values: CDR1 SGHTA, CDR2 FQGNSA. This CDR3 is built from 15 residues. Here the CDR3 DNA reads TGTGCCAGCCGCCTTAGCGGGGGGGCCGGTAATGAGCAGTTCTTC. Protein: CASRLSGGAGNEQFF.

Only one count was recorded for this clonotype. This sequence joins TRBV20-1 and TRBJ2-3; D remains unclear. Deletions cut 0 bases from V and 2 bases from J, with 9 bases between. CDR1 is DFQATT, CDR2 SNEGSKA, per germline (reference sequence). The CDR3 has 14 residues. As DNA, the CDR3 is TGCAGTGCTAGAGATCAGACCCTCACAGATACGCAGTATTTT. It translates to CSARDQTLTDTQYF.

V gene TRBV29-1 combines with J gene TRBJ1-1, with D possibly TRBD1 on 5 matching bases. V was clipped by 4 bases and J by 0 bases, with 12 bases between them. Germline-derived CDR1 and CDR2 are SQVTM and ANQGSEA. The CDR3 runs to 14 residues. CDR3 nucleotides: TGCAGCGTTGTCAGGGTCTCCATGAACACTGAAGCTTTCTTT. Protein product: CSVVRVSMNTEAFF.

V gene TRBV4-2 combines with J gene TRBJ2-1; no clear D. The length of the CDR3 is 16 residues. From germline, CDR1 is LGHNA and CDR2 YNFKEQ. V was pared by 0 bases and J by 0 bases, with 9 bases between. The DNA of the CDR3 is TGTGCCAGCAGCCAAGAAGAGGCCCGCTCCTACAATGAGCAGTTCTTC. Amino acid sequence: CASSQEEARSYNEQFF.

The rearrangement joins TRBV12-3 or TRBV12-4 to TRBJ1-2; the match to TRBD1 covers 10 bases. J was trimmed by 7 bases and V by 6 bases; bases with no gene match: 14. CDR3 size: 16 residues. The CDR3 DNA sequence: TGTGCCAGCAGCACACCCCTGACAGGGGGCTGGAGTGGCTACACCTTC. Amino acids: CASSTPLTGGWSGYTF.

V and J are TRBV12-3 or TRBV12-4 and TRBJ2-7, with 7 positions matching TRBD1. Trimming cost V 6 bases and J 2 bases; bases outside gene matches: 7. This CDR3 is 14 amino acids long. The CDR3, as DNA: TGTGCCAGCAGCACCGGGACAGATCCCTACGAGCAGTACTTC. This encodes CASSTGTDPYEQYF.

A few counts support this clonotype. The chain combines TRBV5-6 with TRBJ2-1; 7 bases line up with TRBD1. This CDR3 is built from 15 residues. With 6 bases clipped from V and 1 base from J, the junction kept 7 bases outside the gene matches. From germline, CDR1 is SGHDT and CDR2 YYEEEE. The CDR3 DNA reads as TGTGCCAGCACCCCCGGACAGGAATCCTACAATGAGCAGTTCTTC. Its protein product is CASTPGQESYNEQFF.

This clonotype came up a few times. The rearrangement uses TRBV2 and TRBJ2-2, with a weak D call TRBD1 (5 bases). The CDR3 sequence is 13 residues long. V was pared by 4 bases and J by 4 bases, with 7 bases between. Germline CDR1 is SNHLY and CDR2 is FYNNEI. The CDR3 loop reads CASSVDSTGELFF. CDR3 nucleotide sequence: TGTGCCAGCAGTGTAGACAGCACCGGGGAGCTGTTTTTT.

The genes are TRBV28 and TRBJ1-2; D is unresolved. This CDR3 comprises 15 residues. CDR1 MDHEN and CDR2 SYDVKM come from the germline V gene. Deletions cut 6 bases from V and 4 bases from J, with 18 bases between. CDR3 bases: TGTGCCAGCAGACCCCTGGACCGGGCGAGCTATGGCTACACCTTC. Translated: CASRPLDRASYGYTF.

Regarding this clonotype: A read error may account for a junction end that differs from germline. The chain joins TRBV7-2 to TRBJ2-1; 9 positions agree with TRBD1. Germline V gene sequence: CDR1 SGHTA, CDR2 FQGNSA. The CDR3 has 15 residues. The CDR3 here is CASSSTGGIYSEQFF. The CDR3 DNA sequence: TGTGCCAGCAGCTCGACAGGGGGTATTTACAGTGAGCAGTTCTTC.

This clonotype showed up just a few times. The chain recombines TRBV27 with TRBJ2-6; TRBD2 aligns across 11 bases. V lost 6 bases to trimming and J lost 0 bases; unmatched junction nucleotides: 4. The CDR3 consists of 17 residues. Germline values: CDR1 MNHEY, CDR2 SMNVEV (reference sequence). CDR3 region: CASRKLAGASGANVLTF. The CDR3 DNA reads as TGTGCCAGCAGAAAACTAGCGGGGGCCTCTGGGGCCAACGTCCTGACTTTC. Filled out from reference TRBV27 and TRBJ2-6, the complete variable domain reads EAQVTQNPRYLITVTGKKLTVTCSQNMNHEYMSWYRQDPGLGLRQIYYSMNVEVTDKGDVPEGYKVSRKEKRNFPLILESPSPNQTSLYFCASRKLAGASGANVLTFGAGSRLTVL.

This chain joins TRBV20-1 and TRBJ2-7; TRBD1 matches at 9 bases. The junction had 4 bases not matched to a gene; V was cut back by 0 bases and J by 4 bases. Per the germline V gene, CDR1 is DFQATT and CDR2 is SNEGSKA (reference sequence). This CDR3 comprises 14 residues. CDR3 protein: CSARDNRGRYEQYF. The CDR3 region has the DNA TGCAGTGCTAGAGATAACAGGGGGCGATACGAGCAGTACTTC.

The CDR3 DNA follows: TGTGCCAGCAATCCGCAGGGGGGGGGAGCCAAAAACATTCAGTACTTC. The encoded protein is CASNPQGGGAKNIQYF. V usage is TRBV6-1 and J usage is TRBJ2-4; D assignment may be TRBD1 or TRBD2 (7 bases each). This CDR3 comprises 16 residues. Trimming took 7 bases from V and 0 from J, leaving 16 bases between them. Germline V CDR1 and CDR2: MNHNS, SASEGT.

This clonotype was detected only once. CDR3 region: CASRTPHQETQYF. For the CDR3, the DNA is TGTGCCAGCCGGACACCTCACCAAGAGACCCAGTACTTC. The rearrangement uses TRBV6-2 or TRBV6-3 and TRBJ2-5; D possibly corresponds to TRBD1 (5 bases). V was trimmed by 8 bases and J by 0 bases, leaving 10 bases between them. Germline V gene data show CDR1 as MNHEY and CDR2 as SVGEGT. There are 13 residues in the CDR3.

This clonotype was observed a few times. The chain couples TRBV20-1 to TRBJ2-7; D might be TRBD1 (6 bases). This CDR3 is 13 amino acids long. V dropped 6 bases and J dropped 3 bases, with 15 bases sitting between them. Looked up from germline, CDR1 is DFQATT and CDR2 is SNEGSKA (reference sequence). The CDR3 here is CSAEGQSVYEQYF. The CDR3 DNA sequence: TGCAGTGCGGAAGGACAGTCTGTCTACGAGCAGTACTTC.